A selection of T cell receptor beta chains follows, all from one sample in a study of identical twins. TCRdb ran MiXCR on the 5' RACE reads and lists one entry per CDR3 protein. The sample has 700,000 or so distinct CDR3 sequences; over 8.5% are singletons. The same specimen was also included in a second study, on yellow fever vaccine responses in identical twins.

The specimen sequenced was PBMCs. The receptors stem from a woman aged 18-29 years in good health. Both conserved end residues are part of each CDR3. The D gene is left open where the match is weak. Where a row states a size, it is once, few, many or the class of an expanded clone; other rows omit it.

D | size | J | V | DNA | CDR3
NA | NA | TRBJ2-2 | TRBV19 | TGTGCCAGTAGTGTCCCACGGACACTTGGTACCGGGGAGCTGTTTTTT | CASSVPRTLGTGELFF
NA | many | TRBJ1-5 | TRBV28 | TGTGCCAGCAGTTACCGCCTCGGTCAGCCCCAGCATTTT | CASSYRLGQPQHF
TRBD2 | many | TRBJ2-3 | TRBV28 | TGTGCCAGCATCCCAGAAGCGGGGGGTGACACAGATACGCAGTATTTT | CASIPEAGGDTDTQYF
TRBD1 | NA | TRBJ1-1 | TRBV20-1 | TGCAGTGCTTGGGACAGGCCAGCCGAAGCTTTCTTT | CSAWDRPAEAFF
NA | few | TRBJ2-5 | TRBV6-5 | TGTGCCAGCAGTTACGCCGACCGTCGGGAGACCCAGTACTTC | CASSYADRRETQYF
NA | NA | TRBJ2-1 | TRBV30 | TGTGCCTGGAGTGGTCTCCTGGGTGAGCAGTTCTTC | CAWSGLLGEQFF
TRBD2 | NA | TRBJ2-7 | TRBV4-2 | TGTGCCAGCAGCCAAGCACGGGTAGGAGCGGGAAGCAAGACCTACGAGCAGTACTTC | CASSQARVGAGSKTYEQYF
NA | few | TRBJ1-2 | TRBV7-9 | TGTGCCAGCAGTTTACCCACGGATTTCTATGGCTACACCTTC | CASSLPTDFYGYTF
TRBD2 | NA | TRBJ2-3 | TRBV19 | TGTGCCAGTGGACTAGCGGCTTTCACAGATACGCAGTATTTT | CASGLAAFTDTQYF
TRBD2 | few | TRBJ2-2 | TRBV20-1 | TGCAGTGCTAGGGGAAGGGACTCTCGGGGGGTCACCGGGGAGCTGTTTTTT | CSARGRDSRGVTGELFF
NA | many | TRBJ1-2 | TRBV15 | TGTGCCACCAGCAGGTCTAAAGAGGGAGGGAATGGCTACACCTTC | CATSRSKEGGNGYTF
NA | NA | TRBJ2-2 | TRBV20-1 | TGCAGTGCTAGGGACCTACAGGTGAACACCGGGGAGCTGTTTTTT | CSARDLQVNTGELFF
TRBD2 | NA | TRBJ2-2 | TRBV6-1 | TGTGCCAGCAGGCTTGGGACTAGCGATTATGCCGGGGAGCTGTTTTTT | CASRLGTSDYAGELFF
TRBD2 | few | TRBJ2-7 | TRBV20-1 | TGCAGTGCTAGCGGGGACTATCCCTACGAGCAGTACTTC | CSASGDYPYEQYF
NA | NA | TRBJ2-1 | TRBV7-2 | TGTGCCAGCAGCACCAGCAGGGGAGGGACCTACAATGAGCAGTTCTTC | CASSTSRGGTYNEQFF
TRBD1 | NA | TRBJ1-1 | TRBV5-6 | TGTGCCAGCAGCTTTACAGGGGTGAACACTGAAGCTTTCTTT | CASSFTGVNTEAFF
TRBD2 | NA | TRBJ2-5 | TRBV27 | TGTGCCAGCAGTTTAGTGGCGGGAGGGTGGCGAGAGACCCAGTACTTC | CASSLVAGGWRETQYF
NA | NA | TRBJ2-7 | TRBV6-4 | TGTGCCAGCAAAACTTGGGGGCAGTACTTC | CASKTWGQYF
NA | few | TRBJ2-1 | TRBV4-1 | TGCGCCAGCAGCCAAGTGAGAGGTGACGAGCAGTTCTTC | CASSQVRGDEQFF
TRBD1 | NA | TRBJ2-3 | TRBV2 | TGTGCCAGCAGTTACAGGGGGCTCAACGCTGATACGCAGTATTTT | CASSYRGLNADTQYF
TRBD2 | many | TRBJ2-2 | TRBV12-3/TRBV12-4 | TGTGCCAGCAGTTCCCCGGGACTAGCGGGGGCCACCGGGGAGCTGTTTTTT | CASSSPGLAGATGELFF
NA | NA | TRBJ2-3 | TRBV9 | TGTGCCAGCAGCGTGACCGGGACTACAGATACGCAGTATTTT | CASSVTGTTDTQYF
TRBD1 | few | TRBJ2-2 | TRBV9 | TGTGCCAGCAGCGACACAGGGGGGTCCTACGGGGAGCTGTTTTTT | CASSDTGGSYGELFF
NA | NA | TRBJ2-1 | TRBV7-8 | TGTGCCAGCAGCTCCCGCGGCAATGGGCATGAGCAGTTCTTC | CASSSRGNGHEQFF
TRBD1 | few | TRBJ1-2 | TRBV27 | TGTGCCAGCAGGCTGACAGGGGGCTATGGCTACACCTTC | CASRLTGGYGYTF
TRBD2 | NA | TRBJ2-7 | TRBV27 | TGTGCCAGCAGTTTGGGCGCTAGCGGGAGTTTCGAGCAGTACTTC | CASSLGASGSFEQYF
TRBD2 | few | TRBJ2-1 | TRBV6-1 | TGTGCCAGCAGACCATTGATGACTAGCGGGAGGGATGAGCAGTTCTTC | CASRPLMTSGRDEQFF
NA | few | TRBJ2-7 | TRBV6-1 | TGTGCCAGCCTCCGCCCCGGGACGGCTAGCTCCTACGAGCAGTACTTC | CASLRPGTASSYEQYF
TRBD2 | many | TRBJ2-5 | TRBV20-1 | TGCAGCACTACCGGGGGGGCGAAAGAGACCCAGTACTTC | CSTTGGAKETQYF
TRBD2 | many | TRBJ2-7 | TRBV10-3 | TGTGCCATCAGTGAGTCTAGCGGGAGGGCCGGCGAGCAGTACTTC | CAISESSGRAGEQYF
NA | few | TRBJ1-6 | TRBV6-1 | TGTGCCAGCACCCAAGTTTCGGTTTTTTATTCACCCCTCCACTTT | CASTQVSVFYSPLHF
NA | few | TRBJ1-6 | TRBV10-3 | TGTGCCATCAGTGAGACTAGCTCCTATAATTCACCCCTCCACTTT | CAISETSSYNSPLHF
NA | NA | TRBJ2-6 | TRBV14 | TGTGCCAGCAGCCAAGCGGGGGCGTTACAGGGAAGCCGTGGGGCCAACGTCCTGACTTTC | CASSQAGALQGSRGANVLTF
NA | many | TRBJ2-1 | TRBV4-3 | TGCGCCAGCAGCCAAGAGATTGGAGGGTACAATGAGCAGTTCTTC | CASSQEIGGYNEQFF
TRBD2 | many | TRBJ2-1 | TRBV7-2 | TGTGCCAGCAGTCCTAGCGGGATTGGTGAGCAGTTCTTC | CASSPSGIGEQFF
TRBD1 | many | TRBJ2-7 | TRBV4-3 | TGCGCCAGCAGCCAATCTTCGGGACAGCTCTCCTACGAGCAGTACTTC | CASSQSSGQLSYEQYF
TRBD2 | many | TRBJ2-1 | TRBV7-6 | TGTGCCAGCAGCTTAGGAACGGGAGGGCCTACCAATGAGCAGTTCTTC | CASSLGTGGPTNEQFF
TRBD2 | few | TRBJ2-7 | TRBV10-3 | TGTGCCATCAGTGCCCGTGCTAGCGGGGACTCCTACGAGCAGTACTTC | CAISARASGDSYEQYF
NA | NA | TRBJ2-2 | TRBV18 | TGTGCCAGCTCACCATCTGGGGGCGACACCGGGGAGCTGTTTTTT | CASSPSGGDTGELFF
NA | many | TRBJ2-1 | TRBV6-2/TRBV6-3 | TGTGCCAGCAGGAGGACGCCTAATGAGCAGTTCTTC | CASRRTPNEQFF
NA | few | TRBJ2-3 | TRBV7-2 | TGTGCCAGCACCCCCCTCGGGGCCCCAAAAGATACGCAGTATTTT | CASTPLGAPKDTQYF
TRBD2 | NA | TRBJ2-3 | TRBV5-1 | TGCGCCAGCTTTTCCGGTGGGACTAGCCAGACTCTCACAGATACGCAGTATTTT | CASFSGGTSQTLTDTQYF
NA | many | TRBJ2-5 | TRBV7-9 | TGTGCCAGCAGCTTAATTTCGGAAGAGACCCAGTACTTC | CASSLISEETQYF
NA | NA | TRBJ2-1 | TRBV9 | TGTGCCAGCAGCCCCCACCCGACGAGTTACAATGAGCAGTTCTTC | CASSPHPTSYNEQFF
NA | few | TRBJ2-7 | TRBV27 | TGTGCCAGCAGTTTGATCGTCTACGAGCAGTACTTC | CASSLIVYEQYF